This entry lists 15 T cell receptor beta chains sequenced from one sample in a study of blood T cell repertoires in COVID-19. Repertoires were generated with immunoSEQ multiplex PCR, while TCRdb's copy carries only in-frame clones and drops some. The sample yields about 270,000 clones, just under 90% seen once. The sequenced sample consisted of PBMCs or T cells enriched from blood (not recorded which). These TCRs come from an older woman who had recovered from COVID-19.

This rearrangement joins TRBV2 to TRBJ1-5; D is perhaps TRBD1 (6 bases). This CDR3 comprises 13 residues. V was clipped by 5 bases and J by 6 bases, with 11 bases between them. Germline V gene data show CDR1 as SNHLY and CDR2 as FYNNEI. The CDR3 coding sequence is TGTGCCAGCAGTAACAGGGCATTTCAGCCCCAGCATTTT. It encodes CASSNRAFQPQHF.

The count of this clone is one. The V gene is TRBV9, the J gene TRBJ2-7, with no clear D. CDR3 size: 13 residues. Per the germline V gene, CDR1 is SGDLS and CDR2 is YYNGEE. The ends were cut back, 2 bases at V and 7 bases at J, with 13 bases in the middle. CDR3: CASSVSGLEEQYF. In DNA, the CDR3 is TGTGCCAGCAGCGTCTCGGGTTTGGAAGAGCAGTACTTC.

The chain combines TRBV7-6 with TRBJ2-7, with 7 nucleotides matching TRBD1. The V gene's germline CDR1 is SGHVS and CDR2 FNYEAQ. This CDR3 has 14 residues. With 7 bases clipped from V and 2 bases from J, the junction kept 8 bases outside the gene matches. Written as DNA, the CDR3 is TGTGCCAGCACCCCGGGACAGAGAACCTACGAGCAGTACTTC. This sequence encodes CASTPGQRTYEQYF.

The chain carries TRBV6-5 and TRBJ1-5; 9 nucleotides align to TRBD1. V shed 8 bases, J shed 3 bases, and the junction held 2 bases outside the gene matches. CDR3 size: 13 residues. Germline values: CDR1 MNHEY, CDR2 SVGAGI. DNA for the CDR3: TGTGCCAGCGGGACAGGGACCAATCAGCCCCAGCATTTT. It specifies CASGTGTNQPQHF.

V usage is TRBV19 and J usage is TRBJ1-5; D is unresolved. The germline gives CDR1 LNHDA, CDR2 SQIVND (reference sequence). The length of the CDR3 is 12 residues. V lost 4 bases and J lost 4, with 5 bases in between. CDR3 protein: CASSRGNQPQHF. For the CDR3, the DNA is TGTGCCAGTAGTAGAGGGAATCAGCCCCAGCATTTT.

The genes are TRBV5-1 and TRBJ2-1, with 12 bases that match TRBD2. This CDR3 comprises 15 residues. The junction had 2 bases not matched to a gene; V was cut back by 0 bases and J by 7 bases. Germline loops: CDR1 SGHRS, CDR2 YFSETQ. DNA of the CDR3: TGCGCCAGCAGCTTGGCTAGCGGGGGGGCTAATGAGCAGTTCTTC. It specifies CASSLASGGANEQFF.

The DNA for the CDR3 is TGTGCCAGCAGGAAACAGGGTGGATCGTACGAGCAGTACTTC. Translation: CASRKQGGSYEQYF. The gene calls are TRBV6-5 and TRBJ2-7; D is possibly TRBD1 (6 bases). From germline, CDR1 is MNHEY and CDR2 SVGAGI. This CDR3 spans 14 amino acids. The V and J ends lost 6 bases and 4 bases respectively, with 16 bases between them.

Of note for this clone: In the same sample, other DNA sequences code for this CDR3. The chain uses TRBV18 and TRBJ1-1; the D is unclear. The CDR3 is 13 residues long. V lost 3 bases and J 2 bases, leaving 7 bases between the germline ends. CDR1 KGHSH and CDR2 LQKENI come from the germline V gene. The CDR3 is CASSPTGNTEAFF. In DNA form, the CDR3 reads TGTGCCAGCTCACCCACGGGAAACACTGAAGCTTTCTTT.

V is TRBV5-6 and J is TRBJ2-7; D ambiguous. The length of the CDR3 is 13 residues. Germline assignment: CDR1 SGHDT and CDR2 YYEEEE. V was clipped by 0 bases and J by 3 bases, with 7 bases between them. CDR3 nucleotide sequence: TGTGCCAGCAGCTTGGTGGCCTTCTACGAGCAGTACTTC. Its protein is CASSLVAFYEQYF.

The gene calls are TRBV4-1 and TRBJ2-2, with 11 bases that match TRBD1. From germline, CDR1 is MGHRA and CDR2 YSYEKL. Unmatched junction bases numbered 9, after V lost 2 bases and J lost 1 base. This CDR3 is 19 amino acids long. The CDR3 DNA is TGCGCCAGCAGCCAATTTGGGACAGGGGGGACCCTGAACACCGGGGAGCTGTTTTTT. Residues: CASSQFGTGGTLNTGELFF.

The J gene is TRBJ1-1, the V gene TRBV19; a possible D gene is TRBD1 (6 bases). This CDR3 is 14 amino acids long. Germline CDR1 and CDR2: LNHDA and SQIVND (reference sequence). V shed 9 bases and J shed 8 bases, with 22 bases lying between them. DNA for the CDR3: TGTGCCAGCCGGGACACCCTAATTCCACCGGAAGCTTTCTTT. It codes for CASRDTLIPPEAFF.

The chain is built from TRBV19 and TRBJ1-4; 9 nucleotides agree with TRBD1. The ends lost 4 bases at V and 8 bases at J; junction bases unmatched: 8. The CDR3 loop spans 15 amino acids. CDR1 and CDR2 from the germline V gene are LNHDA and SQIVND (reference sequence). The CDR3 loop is CASSTPGTGFEKLFF. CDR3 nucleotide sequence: TGTGCCAGTAGTACACCCGGGACAGGGTTCGAAAAACTGTTTTTT.

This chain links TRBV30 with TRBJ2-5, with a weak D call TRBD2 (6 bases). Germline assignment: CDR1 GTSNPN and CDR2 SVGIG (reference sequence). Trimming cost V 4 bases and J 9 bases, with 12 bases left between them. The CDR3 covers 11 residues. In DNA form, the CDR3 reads TGTGCCTGGAACCCCGGGGGTGCCCAGTACTTC. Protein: CAWNPGGAQYF. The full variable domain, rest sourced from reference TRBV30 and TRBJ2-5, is SQTIHQWPATLVQPVGSPLSLECTVEGTSNPNLYWYRQAAGRGLQLLFYSVGIGQISSEVPQNLSASRPQDRQFILSSKKLLLSDSGFYLCAWNPGGAQYFGPGTRLLVL.

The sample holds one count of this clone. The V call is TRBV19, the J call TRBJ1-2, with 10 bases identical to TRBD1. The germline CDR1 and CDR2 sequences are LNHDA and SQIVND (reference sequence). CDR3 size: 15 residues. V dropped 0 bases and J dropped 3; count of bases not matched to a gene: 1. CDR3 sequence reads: CASSIDGTGDYGYTF. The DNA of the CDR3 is TGTGCCAGTAGTATAGATGGGACAGGGGACTATGGCTACACCTTC.

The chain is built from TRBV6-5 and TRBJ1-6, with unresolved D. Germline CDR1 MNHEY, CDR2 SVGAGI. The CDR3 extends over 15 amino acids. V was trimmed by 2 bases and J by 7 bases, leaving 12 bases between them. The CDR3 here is CASSYEPGGNSPLHF. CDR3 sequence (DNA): TGTGCCAGCAGTTACGAACCGGGAGGCAATTCACCCCTCCACTTT.